Listed here are 28 T cell receptor beta chains from one sample, sequenced in a study of T cells in Graves' hyperthyroidism and ophthalmopathy. Amplification yielded TCR beta CDR3 regions, with RNA transcripts as the source. A set of HTBI primers served as the primers for a first-round RT-PCR of the TCR CDR3. From the multiplex PCR reads, TCRdb called clonotypes with MiXCR, one entry per CDR3 protein. The sample holds 700,000 or so distinct CDR3 sequences; 16% are singletons and the top ten take roughly 8%. The material sequenced was blood. The receptors stem from a man between 18 and 35 years old with Graves' hyperthyroidism.

The chain combines TRBV6-2 or TRBV6-3 with TRBJ1-1; maybe TRBD1 (5 bases). CDR1 is MNHEY and CDR2 is SVGEGT in the germline V gene. This CDR3 is 15 amino acids long. The V gene lost 5 bases and the J gene lost 1 base, with 14 bases spanning the gap. CDR3 sequence reads: CASSPGGGANTEAFF. In nucleotides, the CDR3 is TGTGCCAGCAGTCCAGGCGGAGGGGCGAACACTGAAGCTTTCTTT.

Only a few counts were recorded for this clonotype. The chain uses TRBV27 and TRBJ1-5; the D gene is possibly TRBD1 (5 bases). Germline-derived CDR1 and CDR2 are MNHEY and SMNVEV (reference sequence). The V end lost 6 bases, the J end lost 1 base, and 13 bases lay between the germline ends. The CDR3 totals 15 residues. DNA for the CDR3: TGTGCCAGCAGCCGGATGGGGGGAAGCAATCAGCCCCAGCATTTT. Its translation is CASSRMGGSNQPQHF.

Written as DNA, the CDR3 is TGTGCCAGCAGCTTAGCCGCAGGGAAGGAGACCCAGTACTTC. Amino acids: CASSLAAGKETQYF. This chain joins TRBV7-2 and TRBJ2-5, with D maybe TRBD1 (5 bases). V lost 0 bases and J 5 bases, leaving 10 bases between the germline ends. The germline gives CDR1 SGHTA, CDR2 FQGNSA. This CDR3 has 14 amino acids.

This clonotype appeared many times. The gene calls are TRBV12-3 or TRBV12-4 and TRBJ2-2; D not resolved. V lost 5 bases and J lost 6, with 19 bases in between. The CDR3 sequence is 16 residues long. The CDR3 loop is CASSLRPYLGPGELFF. CDR3 coding DNA: TGTGCCAGCAGTCTACGGCCGTACTTAGGTCCCGGGGAGCTGTTTTTT.

At least ten counts were recorded for this clonotype. The chain combines TRBV27 with TRBJ2-3; the D gene is possibly TRBD2 (5 bases). The length of the CDR3 is 13 residues. The germline gives CDR1 MNHEY, CDR2 SMNVEV (reference sequence). V was cut by 6 bases and J by 5 bases, with 12 bases left in between. The CDR3 is CASRGGSRDTQYF. The CDR3 nucleotides read TGTGCCAGCAGGGGTGGGAGCCGAGATACGCAGTATTTT.

A few counts support this clonotype. The rearrangement uses TRBV6-1 and TRBJ1-5; 9 nucleotides align to TRBD1. The CDR3 has 14 amino acids. CDR1 MNHNS and CDR2 SASEGT come from the germline V gene. V trimming: 5 bases; J trimming: 10 bases; junction bases outside the gene matches: 9. This CDR3 reads CASSKDRGIYPQHF. Written as DNA, the CDR3 is TGTGCCAGCAGTAAGGACAGGGGAATTTATCCCCAGCATTTT.

CDR3 amino acids: CASSSLLSDLGYTF. CDR3 nucleotides: TGTGCCAGCAGCTCCCTACTGTCAGATCTTGGCTACACCTTC. This chain connects TRBV7-9 to TRBJ1-2; D is unclear. The germline CDR1 and CDR2 sequences are SEHNR and FQNEAQ (reference sequence). This CDR3 is built from 14 residues. Trimming took 4 bases from V and 7 from J, leaving 16 bases between them.

The gene calls are TRBV19 and TRBJ2-4, with D hard to call. The germline CDR1 and CDR2 sequences are LNHDA and SQIVND (reference sequence). The ends were cut back, 0 bases at V and 9 bases at J, with 18 bases in the middle. The CDR3 covers 16 residues. The DNA of the CDR3 is TGTGCCAGTAGTATAGATCTTCGAGACTTAGAGGTCATTCAGTACTTC. It specifies CASSIDLRDLEVIQYF.

Points on this clonotype: A read error may be the cause here, since a much bigger clone is one base away. V usage is TRBV27 and J usage is TRBJ2-3, with D perhaps TRBD2 (6 bases). Germline CDR1 reads MNHEY; CDR2 reads SMNVEV (reference sequence). The CDR3 contains 14 residues. CDR3 nucleotides: TGTGCCAGCAGTGTGTACCGCGGGGCGGATAGGCAGTATTTT. Translation: CASSVYRGADRQYF.

This clonotype turned up a few times. Germline and junction disagree at one end, which may indicate a read error. This chain connects TRBV18 to TRBJ2-7; no firm D call. Germline V gene lookup returns CDR1 KGHSH and CDR2 LQKENI. The CDR3 spans 13 residues. The CDR3 region is CASSQDLIKERYF. In nucleotides, the CDR3 is TGTGCCAGCTCTCAGGATCTGATTAAGGAGCGGTACTTC.

The rearrangement joins TRBV6-6 to TRBJ1-1; D gene uncertain. With 0 bases removed from V and 4 bases from J, the gap between germline ends came to 9 bases. The CDR3 is 14 residues long. Germline CDR1 reads MNHNY; CDR2 reads SVGAGI (reference sequence). CDR3 DNA sequence: TGTGCCAGCAGTTACTCGACTGAGATCACTGAAGCTTTCTTT. Its translation: CASSYSTEITEAFF.

Ten or more counts support this clonotype. The chain employs TRBV2 and TRBJ2-1; TRBD2 aligns across 8 bases. Trimming removed 6 bases from V and 6 bases from J; junction bases left unmatched: 7. Germline assignment: CDR1 SNHLY and CDR2 FYNNEI. The CDR3 totals 14 residues. CDR3 bases: TGTGCCAGCAGCGAGCGGGAGCCCCCCAATGAGCAGTTCTTC. As protein: CASSEREPPNEQFF.

The genes are TRBV19 and TRBJ2-6, with 9 positions matching TRBD1. This CDR3 has 15 amino acids. The ends lost 4 bases at V and 8 bases at J; junction bases unmatched: 6. Per the germline V gene, CDR1 is LNHDA and CDR2 is SQIVND (reference sequence). In nucleotides, the CDR3 is TGTGCCAGTAGTAATCCGGGACAGGGCACCAACGTCCTGACTTTC. Its protein is CASSNPGQGTNVLTF.

The rearrangement links TRBV7-8 to TRBJ1-2; 8 bases line up with TRBD1. CDR1 SGHVS and CDR2 FQNEAQ come from the germline V gene. This CDR3 contains 14 residues. V shed 1 base and J 5 bases; nucleotides not matched to a gene: 3. The CDR3 DNA follows: TGTGCCAGCAGCTTAGGACAGGGGAAATATGGCTACACCTTC. Its translation: CASSLGQGKYGYTF.

The table lists this clonotype with a few counts. The rearrangement joins TRBV7-8 to TRBJ1-1; no firm D call. The germline V and J ends were trimmed by 3 bases and 3 bases, with 11 bases remaining between them. In germline, CDR1 is SGHVS, CDR2 FQNEAQ. This CDR3 is 14 amino acids long. CDR3 coding DNA: TGTGCCAGCAGCTTTAGTCAGACGTACACTGAAGCTTTCTTT. Translating it yields CASSFSQTYTEAFF.

This clonotype showed up many times. The J gene is TRBJ2-1, the V gene TRBV6-1, with TRBD1 matching over 8 bases. The CDR3 contains 17 residues. Trimming cost V 4 bases and J 2 bases; bases outside gene matches: 10. Germline CDR1 and CDR2: MNHNS and SASEGT. CDR3: CASSAIRDRTPYNEQFF. The CDR3 nucleotides read TGTGCCAGCAGTGCGATTAGGGACAGGACCCCCTACAATGAGCAGTTCTTC.

The rearrangement uses TRBV20-1 and TRBJ1-5; D remains unclear. Germline loops: CDR1 DFQATT, CDR2 SNEGSKA (reference sequence). The V and J ends lost 6 bases and 0 bases respectively, with 9 bases between them. The CDR3 runs 13 residues. DNA for the CDR3: TGCAGTGCCCGTCCAGATAGCAATCAGCCCCAGCATTTT. Amino acid sequence: CSARPDSNQPQHF.

This clonotype was counted at least ten times. This chain joins TRBV28 and TRBJ2-3; D call uncertain. Germline CDR1 is MDHEN and CDR2 is SYDVKM. V was pared by 4 bases and J by 2 bases, with 16 bases between. This CDR3 has 16 residues. CDR3 protein: CASSSILLTPTDTQYF. CDR3 nucleotides: TGTGCCAGCAGTTCTATCCTTTTGACACCCACAGATACGCAGTATTTT.

J is TRBJ2-7 and V is TRBV4-1; D perhaps matches TRBD1 (5 bases). This CDR3 comprises 15 residues. Trimming took 1 base from V and 2 from J, leaving 12 bases between them. Germline CDR1 is MGHRA and CDR2 is YSYEKL. The CDR3 coding sequence is TGCGCCAGCAGCCAAGCCGGACAACCGGCCTACGAGCAGTACTTC. Its translation: CASSQAGQPAYEQYF.

This clonotype was picked up many times. The gene calls are TRBV6-1 and TRBJ2-7; D may match TRBD1 or TRBD2 (5 bases each). V lost 7 bases to trimming and J lost 2 bases, with 21 bases between them. The V gene's germline CDR1 is MNHNS and CDR2 SASEGT. CDR3 size: 16 residues. In nucleotides, the CDR3 is TGTGCCAGCACTATAGGAGAGGGGACCCTTACCTACGAGCAGTACTTC. Amino acid sequence: CASTIGEGTLTYEQYF.

Only a few counts were recorded for this clonotype. The chain combines TRBV30 with TRBJ2-1; perhaps D is TRBD1 or TRBD2 (5 bases each). From germline, CDR1 is GTSNPN and CDR2 SVGIG (reference sequence). The V and J ends lost 2 bases and 0 bases respectively, with 11 bases between them. The CDR3 has 15 residues. The CDR3, as DNA: TGTGCCTGGAGTTCCGGGACGGCCTCCTACAATGAGCAGTTCTTC. Its translation is CAWSSGTASYNEQFF.

A remark on this clonotype: A read error may produce the germline difference seen at one junction end. The rearrangement links TRBV27 to TRBJ2-1, with a weak D call TRBD1 (6 bases). The germline V gene encodes CDR1 MNHEY and CDR2 SMNVEV (reference sequence). This CDR3 is built from 13 residues. The CDR3 nucleotides read TGTGCCAGCAGTCCCACAGGGTTATGGGAGCAGTCCTTC. It is translated as CASSPTGLWEQSF.

The chain carries TRBV18 and TRBJ2-1, with 12 nucleotides matching TRBD2. This CDR3 has 19 amino acids. J was trimmed by 7 bases and V by 3 bases; bases with no gene match: 16. Germline loops: CDR1 KGHSH, CDR2 LQKENI. The CDR3 DNA sequence: TGTGCCAGCTCACCGCGGGACAGGGGAGGACTAGCGGGAAGGAATGAGCAGTTCTTC. Amino acids: CASSPRDRGGLAGRNEQFF.

This clonotype was seen more than once but under ten times. This chain links TRBV7-8 with TRBJ2-7; no clear D. CDR1 is SGHVS, CDR2 FQNEAQ, per germline. CDR3 length: 13 amino acids. V was shortened by 2 bases and J by 6 bases, with 11 bases between the two germline ends. DNA of the CDR3: TGTGCCAGCAGCTTAAATGCGGCCCTCGAGCAGTACTTC. Translation: CASSLNAALEQYF.

The chain employs TRBV29-1 and TRBJ1-1; 12 bases fit TRBD1. The V gene end was trimmed by 3 bases and the J gene end by 6 bases; junction bases not matched to a gene: 2. CDR1 SQVTM and CDR2 ANQGSEA come from the germline V gene. The CDR3 has 13 amino acids. DNA for the CDR3: TGCAGCGTTGAGGGACAGGGGGCCTCTGAAGCTTTCTTT. The encoded protein is CSVEGQGASEAFF.

The chain uses TRBV5-1 and TRBJ2-5; 13 bases are a match to TRBD2. The CDR3 loop spans 19 amino acids. CDR1 and CDR2 (germline): SGHRS, YFSETQ. The J segment lost 2 bases and the V segment lost 4 bases, leaving 14 bases of the junction unmatched. CDR3 in DNA: TGCGCCAGCAGCAAGGGACTAGCGGGAATCCGGAACACTCAAGAGACCCAGTACTTC. Translated: CASSKGLAGIRNTQETQYF.

This clonotype showed up many times. The chain employs TRBV24-1 and TRBJ2-7; D unresolved. From germline, CDR1 is KGHDR and CDR2 SFDVKD. V was pared by 3 bases and J by 2 bases, with 10 bases between. CDR3 size: 14 residues. The CDR3 nucleotides read TGTGCCACCAGTGATGGCCCGTCGGCCTACGAGCAGTACTTC. Residues: CATSDGPSAYEQYF.

The chain employs TRBV19 and TRBJ1-2; possible D gene TRBD1, 6 bases. CDR3 size: 12 residues. Between the trimmed V and J ends, which lost 6 bases and 7 bases, there was a span of 12 bases. Germline V CDR1 and CDR2: LNHDA, SQIVND (reference sequence). For the CDR3, the DNA is TGTGCCAGTAGCCAGGGGCGGGTTGGCTACACCTTC. Its translation: CASSQGRVGYTF.